The rows below give T cell receptor beta chains drawn from one sample of a study of T cells after yellow fever vaccination. TCRdb re-analysed the 5' RACE reads in MiXCR, keeping a single row per CDR3 protein. Found here are a few hundred thousand distinct CDR3 sequences, roughly 4% of them singletons; the top ten hold around 24%. The sequencing here drew on PBMCs, taken on the day of the yellow fever booster vaccination. These receptors all stem from a man aged 18 to 30 who received the YFV17D yellow fever vaccine. Both conserved end residues are part of each CDR3. A D gene is named only where the DNA matches it firmly. Not all rows give a size; the values are once, few, many and, for expanded clones, a class.

>.|TRBV24-1|.|TRBJ2-1
CATSEEVGGQFF
TGTGCCACCAGTGAAGAAGTTGGTGGGCAGTTCTTC
>many|TRBV9|TRBD2|TRBJ2-1
CASSASAGGFYNEQFF
TGTGCCAGCAGCGCCTCAGCGGGGGGCTTTTACAATGAGCAGTTCTTC
>.|TRBV24-1|TRBD1|TRBJ1-5
CATSATTGGGIENQPQHF
TGTGCCACCAGTGCCACGACAGGGGGCGGGATTGAAAATCAGCCCCAGCATTTT
>.|TRBV6-5|.|TRBJ2-1
CASSYLQAGEQFF
TGTGCCAGCAGTTATCTCCAAGCGGGTGAGCAGTTCTTC
>.|TRBV9|.|TRBJ1-2
CASSDGYYGYTF
TGTGCCAGCAGCGATGGCTACTATGGCTACACCTTC
>many|TRBV7-9|TRBD2|TRBJ2-1
CASSLNVGLADEQFF
TGTGCCAGCAGCTTAAACGTGGGACTAGCGGACGAGCAGTTCTTC
>few|TRBV20-1|.|TRBJ2-1
CSARYNEQFF
TGCAGTGCTAGATACAATGAGCAGTTCTTC
>.|TRBV6-1|.|TRBJ1-5
CASSKLGGYNQPQHF
TGTGCCAGCAGTAAGTTGGGGGGTTACAATCAGCCCCAGCATTTT
>few|TRBV11-3|TRBD2|TRBJ2-3
CASSVTSAYTDTQYF
TGTGCCAGCAGCGTGACTAGCGCCTACACAGATACGCAGTATTTT
>many|TRBV20-1|.|TRBJ2-5
CSAIWGETQYF
TGCAGCGCCATCTGGGGGGAGACCCAGTACTTC
>many|TRBV7-8|.|TRBJ1-2
CASSRVFTDNYGYTF
TGTGCCAGCAGCCGCGTCTTTACAGACAACTATGGCTACACCTTC
>few|TRBV5-1|TRBD1|TRBJ2-2
CASSFLGGRTGELFF
TGCGCCAGCAGCTTCTTAGGGGGCCGCACCGGGGAGCTGTTTTTT
>.|TRBV20-1|.|TRBJ1-2
CSARAAGNYGYTF
TGCAGTGCTAGAGCGGCAGGAAACTATGGCTACACCTTC
>many|TRBV5-4|.|TRBJ2-3
CASSSKDQADTQYF
TGTGCCAGCAGCTCAAAGGATCAGGCAGATACGCAGTATTTT
>many|TRBV28|.|TRBJ1-4
CASRDSSTNEKLFF
TGTGCCAGCAGGGACAGCTCAACTAATGAAAAACTGTTTTTT
>many|TRBV13|.|TRBJ1-6
CASSLQTGPYSPLHF
TGTGCCAGCAGCTTACAAACAGGGCCTTATTCACCCCTCCACTTT
>.|TRBV6-6|.|TRBJ1-1
CASSPGRGAFF
TGTGCCAGCAGCCCTGGGCGAGGGGCTTTCTTT
>few|TRBV7-9|.|TRBJ2-2
CASSLVTTGRGTGELFF
TGTGCCAGCAGCTTAGTAACAACAGGGAGAGGTACCGGGGAGCTGTTTTTT
>few|TRBV4-2|.|TRBJ1-5
CASSPRPQHF
TGTGCCAGCAGCCCTAGACCCCAGCATTTT
>.|TRBV7-6|.|TRBJ1-4
CASSLAVWGFNEKLFF
TGTGCCAGCAGCTTAGCCGTCTGGGGATTTAATGAAAAACTGTTTTTT
>.|TRBV12-3/TRBV12-4|TRBD1|TRBJ1-3
CASRTTGAGNTIYF
TGTGCCAGCAGGACCACAGGGGCGGGAAACACCATATATTTT
>many|TRBV5-6|.|TRBJ2-5
CASSSGLSPETQYF
TGTGCCAGCAGCTCGGGACTTTCCCCCGAGACCCAGTACTTC
>few|TRBV12-3/TRBV12-4|.|TRBJ2-1
CASNVGEQFF
TGTGCCAGCAATGTAGGTGAGCAGTTCTTC
>many|TRBV6-2/TRBV6-3|TRBD1|TRBJ1-1
CASSTLPTGQGGTEAFF
TGTGCCAGCAGTACACTACCGACAGGACAGGGAGGGACTGAAGCTTTCTTT
>few|TRBV19|TRBD1|TRBJ2-7
CASSIGTGSPYEQYF
TGTGCCAGTAGTATAGGGACAGGGAGTCCCTACGAGCAGTACTTC
>.|TRBV4-3|.|TRBJ1-5
CASSQERFGQPQHF
TGCGCCAGCAGCCAAGAACGATTCGGTCAGCCCCAGCATTTT
>many|TRBV11-2|TRBD1|TRBJ2-7
CASSPEGNQGVYEQYF
TGTGCCAGCAGCCCCGAGGGCAACCAGGGGGTCTACGAGCAGTACTTC
>many|TRBV12-3/TRBV12-4|TRBD2|TRBJ2-3
CASRTGLVGADTQYF
TGTGCCAGCCGTACGGGACTAGTGGGGGCAGATACGCAGTATTTT
>few|TRBV4-2|.|TRBJ2-1
CASTYGGGSGYNEQFF
TGTGCCAGCACCTACGGAGGGGGGTCGGGCTACAATGAGCAGTTCTTC
>many|TRBV2|.|TRBJ2-3
CASSEWLDTQYF
TGTGCCAGCAGTGAATGGCTCGATACGCAGTATTTT
>many|TRBV5-6|TRBD2|TRBJ2-2
CASSLRRLAGQLSTGELFF
TGTGCCAGCAGCTTGCGGCGTCTAGCGGGGCAACTATCCACCGGGGAGCTGTTTTTT
>many|TRBV9|.|TRBJ2-2
CASSPRVRRASTGELFF
TGTGCCAGCAGCCCTCGAGTTCGCAGGGCGTCCACCGGGGAGCTGTTTTTT
>.|TRBV10-3|.|TRBJ2-1
CAIIAEGNSYNEQFF
TGTGCCATCATCGCCGAGGGGAACTCCTACAATGAGCAGTTCTTC
>.|TRBV3-1|.|TRBJ2-1
CASSQGVSSLGEQFF
TGTGCCAGCAGCCAAGGGGTCTCGAGTCTAGGTGAGCAGTTCTTC
>.|TRBV20-1|.|TRBJ1-2
CSTSSGNYGYTF
TGCAGTACATCATCAGGCAACTATGGCTACACCTTC
>many|TRBV20-1|TRBD2|TRBJ2-3
CSARGEGLATQYF
TGCAGTGCTAGGGGTGAAGGACTAGCCACGCAGTATTTT
>.|TRBV4-3|TRBD1|TRBJ2-2
CASSLDRGGNTGELFF
TGCGCCAGCAGCCTCGACAGGGGCGGGAACACCGGGGAGCTGTTTTTT
>many|TRBV12-3/TRBV12-4|.|TRBJ2-5
CASSLARERVRGNSTQYF
TGTGCCAGCAGTTTAGCGAGGGAACGGGTCAGGGGAAATTCGACCCAGTACTTC
>few|TRBV11-2|.|TRBJ2-5
CASSLAVPQETQYF
TGTGCCAGCAGCTTAGCGGTGCCTCAAGAGACCCAGTACTTC
>.|TRBV20-1|.|TRBJ1-2
CSARDRLGSYGYTF
TGCAGTGCTAGAGATCGGCTGGGCAGCTATGGCTACACCTTC
>.|TRBV30|.|TRBJ1-1
CAWSVLFVTEAFF
TGTGCCTGGAGTGTACTATTCGTCACTGAAGCTTTCTTT
>.|TRBV6-5|TRBD2|TRBJ2-7
CASRKGRGFGYEQYF
TGTGCCAGCAGAAAAGGGCGGGGGTTCGGTTACGAGCAGTACTTC
>few|TRBV6-2/TRBV6-3|.|TRBJ2-1
CASSYPLWGADNEQFF
TGTGCCAGCAGTTATCCTTTGTGGGGGGCCGACAATGAGCAGTTCTTC
>many|TRBV9|.|TRBJ1-3
CASSGRAGLGNTIYF
TGTGCCAGCAGCGGACGGGCAGGGCTGGGAAACACCATATATTTT
>few|TRBV24-1|TRBD1|TRBJ2-1
CATSDNPTGEQFF
TGTGCCACCAGTGATAACCCGACAGGGGAGCAGTTCTTC
>many|TRBV15|TRBD1|TRBJ2-3
CATSPGTVGSATDTQYF
TGTGCCACCAGCCCCGGGACAGTAGGGTCAGCTACAGATACGCAGTATTTT
>many|TRBV7-9|TRBD2|TRBJ2-1
CASSPGLVNEQFF
TGTGCCAGCAGCCCCGGACTAGTCAATGAGCAGTTCTTC
>few|TRBV20-1|.|TRBJ1-2
CSARDRGHGYTF
TGCAGTGCTAGAGACAGGGGACATGGCTACACCTTC
>.|TRBV3-1|.|TRBJ2-1
CASSQLGDNYEQFF
TGTGCCAGCAGCCAACTAGGGGATAACTATGAGCAGTTCTTC
>many|TRBV5-5|TRBD1|TRBJ2-7
CASSWDRGQYEQYF
TGTGCCAGCAGCTGGGACAGGGGCCAATACGAGCAGTACTTC
>few|TRBV20-1|.|TRBJ2-5
CSASSRTTYQETQYF
TGCAGTGCTAGTAGTAGGACGACGTACCAAGAGACCCAGTACTTC
>.|TRBV18|TRBD1|TRBJ1-5
CASSQTGTVLQPQHF
TGTGCCAGCTCGCAGACCGGGACAGTCCTTCAGCCCCAGCATTTT
>few|TRBV3-1|TRBD2|TRBJ2-2
CASSLVWGGTGELFF
TGTGCCAGCAGCCTCGTCTGGGGGGGCACCGGGGAGCTGTTTTTT
>.|TRBV12-3/TRBV12-4|.|TRBJ1-5
CASSFYSGALSQPQHF
TGTGCCAGCAGTTTTTATTCAGGGGCTCTGAGTCAGCCCCAGCATTTT
>few|TRBV7-9|.|TRBJ1-3
CASKPGGEQPSGNTIYF
TGTGCCAGCAAACCGGGGGGGGAGCAACCCTCTGGAAACACCATATATTTT